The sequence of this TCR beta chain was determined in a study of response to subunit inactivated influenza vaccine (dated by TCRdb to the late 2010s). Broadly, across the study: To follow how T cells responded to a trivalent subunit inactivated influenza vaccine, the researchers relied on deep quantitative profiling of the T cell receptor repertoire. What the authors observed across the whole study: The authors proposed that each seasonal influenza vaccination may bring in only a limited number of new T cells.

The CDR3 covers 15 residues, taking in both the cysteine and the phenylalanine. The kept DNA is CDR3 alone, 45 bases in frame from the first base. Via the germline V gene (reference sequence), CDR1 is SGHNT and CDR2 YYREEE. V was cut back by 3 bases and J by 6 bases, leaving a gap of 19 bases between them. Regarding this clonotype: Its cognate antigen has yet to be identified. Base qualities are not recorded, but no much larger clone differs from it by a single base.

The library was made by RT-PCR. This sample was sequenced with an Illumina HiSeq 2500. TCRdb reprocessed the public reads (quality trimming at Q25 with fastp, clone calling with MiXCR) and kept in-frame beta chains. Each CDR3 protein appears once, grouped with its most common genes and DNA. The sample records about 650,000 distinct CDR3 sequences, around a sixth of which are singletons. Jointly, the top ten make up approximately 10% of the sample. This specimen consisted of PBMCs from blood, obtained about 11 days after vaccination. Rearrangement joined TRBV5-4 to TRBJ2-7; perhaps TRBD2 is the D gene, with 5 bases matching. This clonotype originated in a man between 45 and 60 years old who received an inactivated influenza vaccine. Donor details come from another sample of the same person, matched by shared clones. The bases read TGTGCCAGCAGCTCTGGAGGTCTAGTGGGGTCCGAGCAGTACTTC. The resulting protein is CASSSGGLVGSEQYF. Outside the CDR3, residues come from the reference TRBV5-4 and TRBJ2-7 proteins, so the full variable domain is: ETGVTQSPTHLIKTRGQQVTLRCSSQSGHNTVSWYQQALGQGPQFIFQYYREEENGRGNFPPRFSGLQFPNYSSELNVNALELDDSALYLCASSSGGLVGSEQYFGPGTRLTVT.